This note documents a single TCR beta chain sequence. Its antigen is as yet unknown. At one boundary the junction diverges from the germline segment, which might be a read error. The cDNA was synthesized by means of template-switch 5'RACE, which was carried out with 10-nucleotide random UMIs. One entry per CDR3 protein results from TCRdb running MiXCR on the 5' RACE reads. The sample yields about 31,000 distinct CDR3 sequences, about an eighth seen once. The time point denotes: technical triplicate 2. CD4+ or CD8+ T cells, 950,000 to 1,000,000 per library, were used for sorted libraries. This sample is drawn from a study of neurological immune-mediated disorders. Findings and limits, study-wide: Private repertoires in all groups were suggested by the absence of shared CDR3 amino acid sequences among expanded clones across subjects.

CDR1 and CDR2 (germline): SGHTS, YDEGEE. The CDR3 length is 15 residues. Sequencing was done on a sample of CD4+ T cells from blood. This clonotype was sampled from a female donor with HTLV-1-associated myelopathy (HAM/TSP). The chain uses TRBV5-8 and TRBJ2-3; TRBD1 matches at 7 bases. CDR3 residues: CVSSLEGDSTDTQYF. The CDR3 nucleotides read TGTGTCAGCAGCTTGGAAGGGGACAGTACAGATACGCAGTATTTT.